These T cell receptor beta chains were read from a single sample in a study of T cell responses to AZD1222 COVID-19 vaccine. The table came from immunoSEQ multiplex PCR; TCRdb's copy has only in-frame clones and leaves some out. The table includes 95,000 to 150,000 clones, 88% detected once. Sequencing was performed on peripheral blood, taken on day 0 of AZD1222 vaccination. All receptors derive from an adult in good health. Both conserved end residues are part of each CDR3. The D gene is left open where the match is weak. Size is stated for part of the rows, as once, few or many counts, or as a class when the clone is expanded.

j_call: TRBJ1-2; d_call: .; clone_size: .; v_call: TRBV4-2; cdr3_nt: TGTGCCAGCAGCCAAGACCGGACCGCTAACTATGGCTACACCTTC; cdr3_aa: CASSQDRTANYGYTF
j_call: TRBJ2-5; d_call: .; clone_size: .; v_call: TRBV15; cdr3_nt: TGTGCCACCAGCAGAGAGCGAGGGGCTGGCCAAGAGACCCAGTACTTC; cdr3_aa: CATSRERGAGQETQYF
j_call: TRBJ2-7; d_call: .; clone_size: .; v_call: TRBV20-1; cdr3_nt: TGCAGTGCTAGTCCCCCGGGGGTCTCCTACGAGCAGTACTTC; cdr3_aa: CSASPPGVSYEQYF
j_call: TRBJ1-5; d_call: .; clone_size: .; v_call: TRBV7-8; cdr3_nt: TGTGCCAGCAGCCCCCGGGGTACGGGCAATCAGCCCCAGCATTTT; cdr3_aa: CASSPRGTGNQPQHF
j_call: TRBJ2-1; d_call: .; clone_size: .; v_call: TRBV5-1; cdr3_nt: TGCGCCAGCAGCCCCGACTCGCGGGGATACAATGAGCAGTTCTTC; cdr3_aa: CASSPDSRGYNEQFF
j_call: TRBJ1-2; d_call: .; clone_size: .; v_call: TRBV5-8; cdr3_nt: TGTGCCAGCATCCTCCGGGGGAAAGTGGATGGCTACACCTTC; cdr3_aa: CASILRGKVDGYTF
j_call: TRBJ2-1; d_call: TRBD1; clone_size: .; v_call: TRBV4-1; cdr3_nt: TGCGCCAGCAGCCAAGGAAGGGGACAGGGGGCCGAGGAGCAGTTCTTC; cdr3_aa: CASSQGRGQGAEEQFF
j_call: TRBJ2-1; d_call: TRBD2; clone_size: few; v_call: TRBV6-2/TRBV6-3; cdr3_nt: TGTGCCAGCAGTTCCAGCGGGGGGGCCTACAATGAGCAGTTCTTC; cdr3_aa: CASSSSGGAYNEQFF
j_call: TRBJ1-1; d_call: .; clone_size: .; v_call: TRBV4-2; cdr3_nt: TGTGCCAGCAGCCCTGGGGGCCCTGAGGGAACTGAAGCTTTCTTT; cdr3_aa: CASSPGGPEGTEAFF
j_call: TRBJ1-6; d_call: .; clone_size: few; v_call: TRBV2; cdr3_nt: TGTGCCAGCAGTGAAGATCGGGTCGCCCGTTCACCCCTCCACTTT; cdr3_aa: CASSEDRVARSPLHF
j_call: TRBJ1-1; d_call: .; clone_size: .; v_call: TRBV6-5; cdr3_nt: TGTGCCAGCATCCCTCCTGGGGGGGAGAACACTGAAGCTTTCTTT; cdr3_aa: CASIPPGGENTEAFF
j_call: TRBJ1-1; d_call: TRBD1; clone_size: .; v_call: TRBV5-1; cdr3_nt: TGCGCCAGCAGGTGGGACAGGAACACTGAAGCTTTCTTT; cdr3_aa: CASRWDRNTEAFF
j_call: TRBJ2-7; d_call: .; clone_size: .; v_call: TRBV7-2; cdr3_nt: TGTGCCAGCAGCTCGACCTACGAGCAGTACTTC; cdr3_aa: CASSSTYEQYF
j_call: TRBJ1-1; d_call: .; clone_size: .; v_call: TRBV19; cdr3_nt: TGTGCCAGTAGTATGGCAGGGGCCACTGAAGCTTTCTTT; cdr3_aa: CASSMAGATEAFF
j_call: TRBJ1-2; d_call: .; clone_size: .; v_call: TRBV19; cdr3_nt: TGTGCCAGTAGTACGACGCTATTCGTACGTAACACCTTC; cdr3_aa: CASSTTLFVRNTF
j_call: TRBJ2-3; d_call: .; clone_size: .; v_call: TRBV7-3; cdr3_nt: TGTGCCAGCAGCTTAGGGGTCTTGAGCACAGATACGCAGTATTTT; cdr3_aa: CASSLGVLSTDTQYF
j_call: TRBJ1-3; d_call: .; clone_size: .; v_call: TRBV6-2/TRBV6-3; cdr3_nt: TGTGCCAGCAGTTACGGACATCCCTCTGGAAACACCATATATTTT; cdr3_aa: CASSYGHPSGNTIYF
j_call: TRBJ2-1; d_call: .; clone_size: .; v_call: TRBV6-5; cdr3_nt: TGTGCCAGCAGTTACTCAGGGGACCAGAGCAATGAGCAGTTCTTC; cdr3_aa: CASSYSGDQSNEQFF
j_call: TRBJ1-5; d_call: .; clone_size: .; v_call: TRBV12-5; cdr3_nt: TGTGCTAGTGGTTCTAAAGACCATGGGAGCCAGCCCCAGCATTTT; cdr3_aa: CASGSKDHGSQPQHF
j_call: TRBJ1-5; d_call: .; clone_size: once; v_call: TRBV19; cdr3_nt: TGTGCCAGTAGACGAGTTATCAATCAGCCCCAGCATTTT; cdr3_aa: CASRRVINQPQHF
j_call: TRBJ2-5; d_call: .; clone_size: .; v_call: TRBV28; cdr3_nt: TGTGCCAGCAGTATGTCGGGGCTTAGAGAGACCCAGTACTTC; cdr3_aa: CASSMSGLRETQYF
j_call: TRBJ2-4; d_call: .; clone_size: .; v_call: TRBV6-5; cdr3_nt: TGTGCCAGCAGTTACTTAGCCCCGGGGAAAAACATTCAGTACTTC; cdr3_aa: CASSYLAPGKNIQYF
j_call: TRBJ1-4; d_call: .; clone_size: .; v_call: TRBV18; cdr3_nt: TGTGCCAGCTCACAGGGCGGAAATGAAAAACTGTTTTTT; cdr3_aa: CASSQGGNEKLFF
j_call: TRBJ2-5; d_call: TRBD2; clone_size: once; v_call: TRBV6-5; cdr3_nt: TGTGCCAGCAACTTACTAGCGGGACACCAAGAGACCCAGTACTTC; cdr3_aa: CASNLLAGHQETQYF
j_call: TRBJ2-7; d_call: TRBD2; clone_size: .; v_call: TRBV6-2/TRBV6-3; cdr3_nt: TGTGCCAGCAGTTACTCGGGGAGGGGTCGTGCCTACGAGCAGTACTTC; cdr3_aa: CASSYSGRGRAYEQYF
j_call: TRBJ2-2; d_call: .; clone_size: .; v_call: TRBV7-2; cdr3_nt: TGTGCCAGCAGCTTAGCGGGGTGGGAGCTGTTTTTT; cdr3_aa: CASSLAGWELFF
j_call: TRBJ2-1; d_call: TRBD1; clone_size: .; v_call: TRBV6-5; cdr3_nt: TGTGCCACCTTCGACAGGGGCCCTGAGCAGTTCTTC; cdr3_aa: CATFDRGPEQFF
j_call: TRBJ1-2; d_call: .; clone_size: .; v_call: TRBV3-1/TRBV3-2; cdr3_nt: TGTGCCAGCAGCCCAAATACAGTCGTCGGCTACACCTTC; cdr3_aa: CASSPNTVVGYTF
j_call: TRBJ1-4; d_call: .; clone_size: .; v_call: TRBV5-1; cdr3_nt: TGCGCCAGCAGCTTGGCCGTCGGAGATAATGAAAAACTGTTTTTT; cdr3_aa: CASSLAVGDNEKLFF
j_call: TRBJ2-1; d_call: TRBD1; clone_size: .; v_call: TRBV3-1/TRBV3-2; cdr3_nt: TGTGCCAGCAGCTCACGGACAGGTGGGGGTATGAGCAATGAGCAGTTCTTC; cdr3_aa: CASSSRTGGGMSNEQFF
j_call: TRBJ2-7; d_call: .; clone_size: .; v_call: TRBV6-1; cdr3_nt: TGTGCCAGCAGTGAAAGGCAGGCGTCCTACGAGCAGTACTTC; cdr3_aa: CASSERQASYEQYF
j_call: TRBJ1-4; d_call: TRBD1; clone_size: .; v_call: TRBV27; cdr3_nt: TGTGCCAGCAGTAAGACAGGGAGCGGTGAAAAACTGTTTTTT; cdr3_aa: CASSKTGSGEKLFF
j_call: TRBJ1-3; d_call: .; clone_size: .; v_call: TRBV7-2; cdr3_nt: TGTGCCAGCAGGGAAAAGGACAGACCTGGAAACACCATATATTTT; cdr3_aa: CASREKDRPGNTIYF
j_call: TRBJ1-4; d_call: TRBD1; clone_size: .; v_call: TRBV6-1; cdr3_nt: TGTGCCAGCAGTGATCCCTGGGGACAGTCGCTGTTTTTT; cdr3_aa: CASSDPWGQSLFF
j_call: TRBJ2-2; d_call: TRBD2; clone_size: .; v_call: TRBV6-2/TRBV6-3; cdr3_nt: TGTGCCAGCAGTACTAGCGGGGGGGCGGCCGGGGAGCTGTTTTTT; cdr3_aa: CASSTSGGAAGELFF
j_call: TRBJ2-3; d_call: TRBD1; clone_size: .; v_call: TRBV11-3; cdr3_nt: TGTGCCAGCAGCTTAGGCGTGGACAGGGGTAGAGATACGCAGTATTTT; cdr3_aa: CASSLGVDRGRDTQYF
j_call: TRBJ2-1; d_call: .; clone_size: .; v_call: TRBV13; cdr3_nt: TGTGCCAGCAGCTTAGGCCAGGGGACGGGTAATGAGCAGTTCTTC; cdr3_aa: CASSLGQGTGNEQFF
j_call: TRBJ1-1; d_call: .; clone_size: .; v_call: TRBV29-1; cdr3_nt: TGCAGCGTTGAATCGGGACTTAGAGGGAACACTGAAGCTTTCTTT; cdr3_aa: CSVESGLRGNTEAFF
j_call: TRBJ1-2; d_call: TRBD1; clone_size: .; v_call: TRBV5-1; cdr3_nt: TGCGCCAGCAGCGGAAACTGGGACAGGGTCTATGGCTACACCTTC; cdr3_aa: CASSGNWDRVYGYTF
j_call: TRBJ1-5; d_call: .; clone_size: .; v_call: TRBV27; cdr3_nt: TGTGCCAGCAGTTTAGGCAGGGCTAGCAATCAGCCCCAGCATTTT; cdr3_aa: CASSLGRASNQPQHF
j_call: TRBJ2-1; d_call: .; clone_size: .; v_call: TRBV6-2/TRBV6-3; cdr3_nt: TGTGCCAGCAGTTACGGGCAGACCAATGAGCAGTTCTTC; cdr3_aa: CASSYGQTNEQFF
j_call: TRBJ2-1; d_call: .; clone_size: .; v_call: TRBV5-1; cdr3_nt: TGCGCCAGCAGCTTGCAAAGGGGGAGCTCCTACAATGAGCAGTTCTTC; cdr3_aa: CASSLQRGSSYNEQFF
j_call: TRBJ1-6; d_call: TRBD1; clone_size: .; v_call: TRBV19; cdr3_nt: TGTGCCAGTAGACCCGGGACAGTTAATTCACCCCTCCACTTT; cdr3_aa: CASRPGTVNSPLHF